The 9 T cell receptor beta chains below all came from one sample that was sequenced in a study of beta chain features in type 1 diabetes. Study findings and constraints: When Type 1 diabetes patients were examined, their TCRB CDR3s proved moderately but significantly shorter in all four CD4+ subsets.

The antigens for these receptors are not known. Sequenced material consisted of expressed TCRB transcripts (all of the isolated RNA was reverse transcribed). Produced via immunoSEQ multiplex PCR; TCRdb's table is partial and in-frame only. The table shows 640,000 or so clones, with around 15% occurring only once. The sequenced sample was naive CD4+ T cells from blood. The receptors were gathered from a man aged 18 to 35 with type 1 diabetes.

This clone has a handful of counts. The chain has TRBV10-2 and TRBJ2-1; 8 bases map to TRBD2. This CDR3 has 12 residues. The germline V gene has CDR1 WSHSY and CDR2 SAAADI. J lost 9 bases, V lost 6 bases, and 4 bases had no gene match. The CDR3 spells CASRGLVLEQFF. The CDR3 DNA reads as TGCGCCAGCAGGGGACTAGTACTTGAGCAGTTCTTC.

This clone was picked up one time. This rearrangement joins TRBV7-9 to TRBJ2-2, with D possibly TRBD1 on 6 matching bases. The CDR3 length is 14 residues. V shed 1 base and J shed 3 bases, with 6 bases lying between them. Germline loops: CDR1 SEHNR, CDR2 FQNEAQ (reference sequence). CDR3: CASSLDRDTGELFF. CDR3 bases: TGTGCCAGCAGCTTAGACAGGGACACCGGGGAGCTGTTTTTT.

This clone turned up a few times. This rearrangement joins TRBV5-6 to TRBJ2-2, with D tentatively TRBD1 (5 bases). The CDR3 has 16 residues. In germline, CDR1 is SGHDT, CDR2 YYEEEE. The ends were cut back, 0 bases at V and 0 bases at J, with 9 bases in the middle. CDR3 loop: CASSLEGQANTGELFF. Here the CDR3 DNA reads TGTGCCAGCAGCTTGGAGGGGCAGGCGAACACCGGGGAGCTGTTTTTT.

V gene TRBV6-6 combines with J gene TRBJ1-5, with D possibly matching TRBD1 (5 bases). This CDR3 comprises 10 residues. V shed 8 bases and J shed 6 bases, with 5 bases lying between them. Germline V CDR1 and CDR2: MNHNY, SVGAGI (reference sequence). The CDR3 DNA reads as TGTGCCAGCGGGGGTCAGCCCCAGCATTTT. Protein product: CASGGQPQHF.

This clone was found a few times. The V gene is TRBV9, the J gene TRBJ1-3; D unresolved. The germline V gene encodes CDR1 SGDLS and CDR2 YYNGEE. CDR3 length: 15 amino acids. V lost 2 bases and J 1 base, leaving 10 bases between the germline ends. The CDR3 region is CASSVSRYSGNTIYF. The CDR3 nucleotides are TGTGCCAGCAGCGTCTCCCGGTATTCTGGAAACACCATATATTTT. The full variable domain, in which reference TRBV9 and TRBJ1-3 provide the parts outside the CDR3, is DSGVTQTPKHLITATGQRVTLRCSPRSGDLSVYWYQQSLDQGLQFLIQYYNGEERAKGNILERFSAQQFPDLHSELNLSSLELGDSALYFCASSVSRYSGNTIYFGEGSWLTVV.

The J gene is TRBJ2-2, the V gene TRBV5-1, with D maybe TRBD1 (5 bases). V was clipped by 4 bases and J by 5 bases, with 18 bases between them. Germline assignment: CDR1 SGHRS and CDR2 YFSETQ. The CDR3 sequence is 16 residues long. The CDR3 here is CASSMKVVQETGELFF. In DNA form, the CDR3 reads TGCGCCAGCAGCATGAAGGTGGTACAGGAAACCGGGGAGCTGTTTTTT.

The chain carries TRBV18 and TRBJ1-1; no definite D call. The CDR3 is made up of 14 amino acids. Germline loops: CDR1 KGHSH, CDR2 LQKENI. Trimming pared 4 bases from V and 3 bases from J, leaving 12 bases between. CDR3 sequence reads: CASSRTERDTEAFF. The CDR3 bases are TGTGCCAGCTCACGAACGGAGAGAGACACTGAAGCTTTCTTT. Full variable domain (missing parts from reference TRBV18 and TRBJ1-1): NAGVMQNPRHLVRRRGQEARLRCSPMKGHSHVYWYRQLPEEGLKFMVYLQKENIIDESGMPKERFSAEFPKEGPSILRIQQVVRGDSAAYFCASSRTERDTEAFFGQGTRLTVV.

This clone was picked up a small number of times. CDR3 region: CATSRVKDTTIRVISNYGYTF. CDR3 coding DNA: TGTGCCACCAGCAGAGTCAAGGACACGACCATAAGGGTTATCTCAAACTATGGCTACACCTTC. This chain joins TRBV15 and TRBJ1-2, with D possibly being TRBD1 (5 bases). Between the trimmed V and J ends, which lost 1 base and 2 bases, there was a span of 29 bases. The CDR3 is made up of 21 amino acids. The germline CDR1 and CDR2 sequences are LNHNV and YYDKDF (reference sequence).

The V and J genes are TRBV9 and TRBJ1-3, with D hard to call. This CDR3 has 17 residues. Per the germline V gene, CDR1 is SGDLS and CDR2 is YYNGEE. Trimming stripped 1 base from V and 2 bases from J, with 16 bases between. The CDR3 DNA reads as TGTGCCAGCAGCGTATCCCCTCGATCGGTTGCTGGAAACACCATATATTTT. Translation gives CASSVSPRSVAGNTIYF. The variable domain in full, with the rest retrieved from reference TRBV9 and TRBJ1-3, is DSGVTQTPKHLITATGQRVTLRCSPRSGDLSVYWYQQSLDQGLQFLIQYYNGEERAKGNILERFSAQQFPDLHSELNLSSLELGDSALYFCASSVSPRSVAGNTIYFGEGSWLTVV.